This section outlines one T cell receptor (beta chain) sequence together with its context. The data derive from a study of PD-1 blockade in mismatch repair-deficient tumors. Sequenced by immunoSEQ multiplex PCR; TCRdb stores in-frame clones only, minus some. The sample gives 65,000 to 80,000 clones, 78% of which show up once; roughly 5% is in the top ten. Germline CDR1 reads MNHEY; CDR2 reads SVGAGI. V lost 0 bases, J lost 3 bases, and 12 bases lay in between. CDR3 length: 15 residues. PCR or immunohistochemistry showed mismatch repair deficiency in every enrolled patient. The chain combines TRBV6-5 with TRBJ2-7; D gene ambiguous. The sample here was peripheral blood, taken 2 weeks after starting pembrolizumab. The source is an adult with mismatch repair-deficient cancer. CDR3 loop: CASSYSHTVGYEQYF. CDR3 coding DNA: TGTGCCAGCAGTTACTCGCATACCGTGGGCTACGAGCAGTACTTC.